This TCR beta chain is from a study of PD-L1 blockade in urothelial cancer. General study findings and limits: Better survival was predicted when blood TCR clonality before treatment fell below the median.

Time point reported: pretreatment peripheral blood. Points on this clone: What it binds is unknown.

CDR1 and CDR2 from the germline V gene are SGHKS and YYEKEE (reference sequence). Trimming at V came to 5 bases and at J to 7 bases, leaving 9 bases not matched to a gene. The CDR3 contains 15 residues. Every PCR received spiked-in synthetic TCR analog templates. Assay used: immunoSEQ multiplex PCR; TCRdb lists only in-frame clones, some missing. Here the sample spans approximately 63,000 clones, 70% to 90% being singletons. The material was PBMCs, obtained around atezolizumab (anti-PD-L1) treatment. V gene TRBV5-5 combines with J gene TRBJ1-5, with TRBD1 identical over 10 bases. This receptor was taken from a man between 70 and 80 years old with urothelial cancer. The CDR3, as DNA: TGTGCCAGCAGAGTCGGGACAGGGGTAAGCCAGCCCCAGCATTTT. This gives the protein CASRVGTGVSQPQHF.